This entry concerns a single TCR beta chain. This entry is derived from a study of blood T cell repertoires in COVID-19. Produced via immunoSEQ multiplex PCR; TCRdb's table is partial and in-frame only. Of around 160,000 clones in the sample, 85% to 90% were seen once. The sample consisted of peripheral blood. This TCR was sampled from an elderly man with acute or convalescent COVID-19.

The CDR3 here is CATSDHRGGTEAFF. DNA of the CDR3: TGTGCCACCAGTGACCACAGGGGGGGGACTGAAGCTTTCTTT. The rearrangement uses TRBV24-1 and TRBJ1-1; 8 bases agree with TRBD1. The germline CDR1 and CDR2 sequences are KGHDR and SFDVKD. This CDR3 has 14 residues. V gave up 4 bases and J gave up 5 bases; unmatched junction bases: 5.